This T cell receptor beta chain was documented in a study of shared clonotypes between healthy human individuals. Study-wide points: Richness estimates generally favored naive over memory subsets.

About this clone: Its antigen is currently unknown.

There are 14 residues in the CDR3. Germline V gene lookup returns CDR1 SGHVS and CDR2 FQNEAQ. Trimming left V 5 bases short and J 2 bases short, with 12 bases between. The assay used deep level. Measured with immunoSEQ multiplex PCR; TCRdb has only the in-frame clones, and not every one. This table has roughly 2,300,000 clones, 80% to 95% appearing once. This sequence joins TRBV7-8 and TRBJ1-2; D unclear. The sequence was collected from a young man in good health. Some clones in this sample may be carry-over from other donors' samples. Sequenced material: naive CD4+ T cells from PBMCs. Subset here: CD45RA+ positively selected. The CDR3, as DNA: TGTGCCAGCAGCCAAACCTGGGCGAACTATGGCTACACCTTC. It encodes CASSQTWANYGYTF.